This is a list of T cell receptor beta chains from one sample in a study of control samples from healthy donors and cancer patients. This table comes from immunoSEQ multiplex PCR, and its TCRdb copy is limited to in-frame clones, with some not included. In the table there are some 130,000 clones, around 88% of which are singletons. Sequencing was done on a sample of blood. Every receptor here comes from a man aged 40-55 years in good health. The CDR3 runs from the conserved cysteine through the conserved F or W. The order of the fields is D gene, J gene, V gene, CDR3 DNA, CDR3 protein. D genes are given only for firm matches.

-,TRBJ2-7,TRBV19,TGTGCCAGTAGTATACGGTTTAAAGACGAGCAGTACTTC,CASSIRFKDEQYF
TRBD1,TRBJ1-1,TRBV3-1/TRBV3-2,TGTGCCAGCAGCCTGACAGGGAAGAACACTGAAGCTTTCTTT,CASSLTGKNTEAFF
TRBD1,TRBJ2-4,TRBV19,TGTGCCAGTGCCGGGACAGTCAGAAACATTCAGTACTTC,CASAGTVRNIQYF
TRBD1,TRBJ2-7,TRBV5-6,TGTGCCAGCAGCGTACCGGGACAGGGGATCCACGAGCAGTACTTC,CASSVPGQGIHEQYF
TRBD1,TRBJ2-2,TRBV18,TGTGCCAGCTCAACAGGGGCGGCGAACACCGGGGAGCTGTTTTTT,CASSTGAANTGELFF
TRBD2,TRBJ2-1,TRBV4-1,TGCGCCAGCAGCCAGCCCACCCGGGGGCGGGGGGGCAATGAGCAGTTCTTC,CASSQPTRGRGGNEQFF
-,TRBJ2-3,TRBV5-6,TGTGCCAGCAGCTTGACGGCAGACACCACAGATACGCAGTATTTT,CASSLTADTTDTQYF
-,TRBJ2-7,TRBV3-1/TRBV3-2,TGTGCCAGCAGCCAAGTAGACGGGGGCGAGCAGTACTTC,CASSQVDGGEQYF
TRBD2,TRBJ2-5,TRBV5-4,TGTGCCAGCAGCTTGAAGACTAGCGGGGGGGAGACCCAGTACTTC,CASSLKTSGGETQYF
-,TRBJ1-2,TRBV6-1,TGTGCCAGCAGTGAAGCGTACTTCAGCGTCGGGTATGGCTACACCTTC,CASSEAYFSVGYGYTF